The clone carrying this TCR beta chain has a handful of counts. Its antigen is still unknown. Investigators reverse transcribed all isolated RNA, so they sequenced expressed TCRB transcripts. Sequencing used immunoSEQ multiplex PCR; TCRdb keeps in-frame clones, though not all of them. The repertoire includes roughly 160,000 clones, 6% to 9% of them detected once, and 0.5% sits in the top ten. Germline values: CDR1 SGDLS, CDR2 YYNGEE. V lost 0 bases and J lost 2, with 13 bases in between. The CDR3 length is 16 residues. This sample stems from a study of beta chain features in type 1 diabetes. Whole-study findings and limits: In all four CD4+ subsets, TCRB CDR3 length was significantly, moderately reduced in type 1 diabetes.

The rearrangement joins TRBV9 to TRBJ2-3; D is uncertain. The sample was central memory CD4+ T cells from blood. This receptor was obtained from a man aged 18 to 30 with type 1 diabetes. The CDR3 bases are TGTGCCAGCAGCGTAGATGCGGCATACCTCACAGATACGCAGTATTTT. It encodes CASSVDAAYLTDTQYF.